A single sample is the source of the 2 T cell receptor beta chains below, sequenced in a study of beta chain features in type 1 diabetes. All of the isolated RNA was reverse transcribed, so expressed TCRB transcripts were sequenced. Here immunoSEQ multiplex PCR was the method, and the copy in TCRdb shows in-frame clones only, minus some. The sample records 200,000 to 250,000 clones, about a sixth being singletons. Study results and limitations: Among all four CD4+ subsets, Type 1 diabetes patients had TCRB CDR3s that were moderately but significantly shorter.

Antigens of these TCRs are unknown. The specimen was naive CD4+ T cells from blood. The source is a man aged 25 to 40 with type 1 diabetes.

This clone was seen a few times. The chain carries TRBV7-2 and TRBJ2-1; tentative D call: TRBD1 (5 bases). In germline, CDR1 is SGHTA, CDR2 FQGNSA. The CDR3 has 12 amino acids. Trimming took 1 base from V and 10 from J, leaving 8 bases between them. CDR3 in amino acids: CASSLVGVEQFF. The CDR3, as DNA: TGTGCCAGCAGCTTAGTAGGGGTAGAGCAGTTCTTC.

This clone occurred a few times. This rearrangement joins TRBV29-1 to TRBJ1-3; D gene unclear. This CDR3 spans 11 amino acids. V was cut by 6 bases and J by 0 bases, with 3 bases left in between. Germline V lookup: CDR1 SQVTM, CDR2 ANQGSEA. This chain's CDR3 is CSVSSGNTIYF. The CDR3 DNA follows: TGCAGCGTGAGCTCTGGAAACACCATATATTTT.